What follows are 5 T cell receptor beta chains derived from one specimen sequenced in a study of cytomegalovirus exposure and HLA in healthy donors. 60 Vbeta and 13 Jbeta primers were used in PCR. Generated by immunoSEQ multiplex PCR, the TCRdb table keeps only in-frame clones and is missing some. Of about 160,000 clones in the sample, over 80% are singletons; the top ten hold around 4.4%. Sequenced input: PBMCs. Receptors originate from a woman aged 50 to 65 in good health and CMV-seropositive.

This chain links TRBV19 with TRBJ2-1; weak D call: TRBD2 (7 bases). The CDR3 spans 16 residues. With 6 bases removed from V and 7 bases from J, the gap between germline ends came to 22 bases. Germline V gives CDR1 LNHDA, CDR2 SQIVND (reference sequence). CDR3 coding DNA: TGTGCCAGTAGCGACCCGGGAGGAGGGGGTAAAAATGAGCAGTTCTTC. As protein: CASSDPGGGGKNEQFF.

V is TRBV18 and J is TRBJ2-1; 10 nucleotides match TRBD1. Trimming took 2 bases from V and 7 from J; bases not matched to a gene: 11. CDR3 length equals 17 residues. Germline V gene lookup returns CDR1 KGHSH and CDR2 LQKENI. The CDR3 loop is CASSPSGGTGVRNEQFF. In nucleotides, the CDR3 is TGTGCCAGCTCACCATCGGGAGGGACAGGGGTTAGGAATGAGCAGTTCTTC.

This chain connects TRBV5-1 to TRBJ1-1; maybe TRBD1 (5 bases). The CDR3 has 14 residues. The ends were cut back, 4 bases at V and 2 bases at J, with 12 bases in the middle. In germline, CDR1 is SGHRS, CDR2 YFSETQ. The CDR3 nucleotides read TGCGCCAGCAGCACTTCGGACACAAACACTGAAGCTTTCTTT. Residues: CASSTSDTNTEAFF.

This chain connects TRBV28 to TRBJ2-3; a weak D match, TRBD2 (5 bases). Germline V gives CDR1 MDHEN, CDR2 SYDVKM. The V gene lost 11 bases and the J gene lost 1 base, with 13 bases spanning the gap. The CDR3 is 13 amino acids. The CDR3 DNA reads TGTGCCGGGCGGGCGGGCGGCACAGATACGCAGTATTTT. Protein sequence: CAGRAGGTDTQYF.

This clone came up once. The chain recombines TRBV19 with TRBJ1-5; 7 nucleotides match TRBD1. CDR1 and CDR2 (germline): LNHDA, SQIVND (reference sequence). The CDR3 is 17 amino acids. V trimming: 7 bases; J trimming: 5 bases; junction bases outside the gene matches: 17. CDR3 sequence: CASTLNPGGRGDQPQHF. The CDR3 DNA follows: TGTGCCAGTACCCTCAACCCAGGGGGGCGTGGGGATCAGCCCCAGCATTTT.